This record concerns one T cell receptor beta chain sequence. Its antigen is currently unknown. V gave up 0 bases and J gave up 2 bases, with 9 bases separating them. CDR1 and CDR2 from the germline V gene are SGHTS and YDEGEE. The CDR3 is 15 amino acids. Sequencing was performed with immunoSEQ multiplex PCR; in TCRdb, only in-frame clones are kept and a portion is missing. The sample includes around 30,000 clones, 87% of them seen just once. The data were obtained in a study of T cells in localized non-small cell lung cancer. Study outcomes and limitations: Longer survival (overall) was linked to higher T cell density in blood. Appearance in adjacent lung was seen for a median approximately 59 of the top 100 tumor clones. Uninvolved adjacent lung showed the highest T cell clonality, exceeding tumor.

V is TRBV5-8 and J is TRBJ1-5; D gene uncertain. Specimen: peripheral blood, collected before any cancer treatment. The sequence was obtained from a male donor aged 60 or over with stage I lung adenocarcinoma. As DNA, the CDR3 is TGTGCCAGCAGCTTGGGGACTTTAGGCAATCAGCCCCAGCATTTT. Protein: CASSLGTLGNQPQHF.